A single sample gave rise to the 19 T cell receptor beta chains below, sequenced in a study of shared clonotypes between healthy human individuals. Assay: immunoSEQ multiplex PCR; the TCRdb copy retains only in-frame clones and omits some. The table includes about 600,000 clones, roughly 79% detected once. Sequences were obtained from PBMCs. These receptors came from a woman aged 40-49 years in good health. Some clones in this sample may be carry-over from other donors' samples.

This sequence joins TRBV5-1 and TRBJ2-1; possibly TRBD2 for D (6 bases). This CDR3 contains 18 residues. V was clipped by 0 bases and J by 0 bases, with 16 bases between them. CDR1 SGHRS and CDR2 YFSETQ come from the germline V gene. The CDR3 region is CASSLAGGEASSYNEQFF. CDR3 bases: TGCGCCAGCAGCTTGGCCGGAGGGGAGGCGAGCTCCTACAATGAGCAGTTCTTC.

Note on this clone: Other DNA variants within this sample encode the same CDR3. The chain combines TRBV4-1 with TRBJ1-2; TRBD1 is a possible D gene (6 bases). The CDR3 extends over 13 amino acids. V lost 4 bases and J lost 2, with 8 bases in between. CDR1 and CDR2 (germline): MGHRA, YSYEKL. CDR3 sequence: CASSLTGNYGYTF. In DNA form, the CDR3 reads TGCGCCAGCAGCCTAACAGGGAACTATGGCTACACCTTC.

The chain combines TRBV7-3 with TRBJ2-5; D is unclear. Trimming cost V 9 bases and J 2 bases, with 1 base left between them. Germline values: CDR1 SGHTA, CDR2 FQGTGA. This CDR3 spans 9 amino acids. CDR3 coding DNA: TGTGCCAGTCAAGAGACCCAGTACTTC. Its protein product is CASQETQYF.

The gene calls are TRBV29-1 and TRBJ1-1; D perhaps matches TRBD1 (5 bases). The V and J ends lost 6 bases and 0 bases respectively, with 11 bases between them. CDR1 is SQVTM, CDR2 ANQGSEA, per germline. The CDR3 is 13 amino acids. The CDR3 region is CSVKGVLNTEAFF. CDR3 DNA: TGCAGCGTGAAAGGGGTCCTGAACACTGAAGCTTTCTTT. The whole variable domain, filled in from reference TRBV29-1 and TRBJ1-1, reads SAVISQKPSRDICQRGTSLTIQCQVDSQVTMMFWYRQQPGQSLTLIATANQGSEATYESGFVIDKFPISRPNLTFSTLTVSNMSPEDSSIYLCSVKGVLNTEAFFGQGTRLTVV.

The chain has TRBV10-2 and TRBJ2-6, with D perhaps matching TRBD2 (6 bases). The V gene lost 0 bases and the J gene lost 0 bases, with 9 bases spanning the gap. The germline gives CDR1 WSHSY, CDR2 SAAADI. This CDR3 is built from 17 residues. The CDR3: CASSESGEVSGANVLTF. The CDR3 DNA sequence: TGCGCCAGCAGTGAGTCAGGGGAGGTCTCTGGGGCCAACGTCCTGACTTTC.

The gene calls are TRBV5-1 and TRBJ2-7, with a tentative D call TRBD2 (6 bases). CDR1 and CDR2 from the germline V gene are SGHRS and YFSETQ. V lost 0 bases and J 0 bases, leaving 10 bases between the germline ends. The CDR3 length is 15 residues. This CDR3 reads CASSLGGASSYEQYF. CDR3 DNA sequence: TGCGCCAGCAGCTTGGGCGGGGCTAGCTCCTACGAGCAGTACTTC.

This chain uses TRBV19 with TRBJ2-7; 8 bases line up with TRBD1. V shed 3 bases and J 5 bases; nucleotides not matched to a gene: 6. The CDR3 length is 14 residues. The germline CDR1 and CDR2 sequences are LNHDA and SQIVND (reference sequence). Here the CDR3 DNA reads TGTGCCAGTAGTATGGGGACAGGCACGGACGAGCAGTACTTC. It codes for CASSMGTGTDEQYF.

The chain joins TRBV10-2 to TRBJ2-7, with 8 bases fitting TRBD2. The CDR3 runs to 14 residues. The V and J ends lost 7 bases and 5 bases, in that order; junction bases with no gene match: 10. Germline V gene sequence: CDR1 WSHSY, CDR2 SAAADI. The CDR3 is CASTGGRLIHEQYF. CDR3 nucleotides: TGCGCCAGCACGGGCGGGAGGTTGATCCACGAGCAGTACTTC.

The chain links TRBV2 to TRBJ1-4, with D unresolved. Germline CDR1 and CDR2: SNHLY and FYNNEI. The CDR3 has 14 residues. V was trimmed by 3 bases and J by 7 bases, leaving 12 bases between them. Written as DNA, the CDR3 is TGTGCCAGCAGTGACAGAACATCCCTTGAAAAACTGTTTTTT. It specifies CASSDRTSLEKLFF.

This sequence joins TRBV28 and TRBJ2-5; the D gene is possibly TRBD1 (6 bases). Germline loops: CDR1 MDHEN, CDR2 SYDVKM. This CDR3 contains 15 residues. V lost 5 bases and J lost 0, with 13 bases in between. The CDR3 sequence is CASSLHTGNQETQYF. CDR3 sequence (DNA): TGTGCCAGCAGTCTCCATACAGGGAACCAAGAGACCCAGTACTTC.

The V gene is TRBV28, the J gene TRBJ2-1; no clear D gene. Germline V gene lookup returns CDR1 MDHEN and CDR2 SYDVKM. Deletions cut 3 bases from V and 2 bases from J, with 11 bases between. The CDR3 consists of 15 residues. CDR3: CASSFRPGTYNEQFF. CDR3 in DNA: TGTGCCAGCAGTTTCCGGCCAGGTACCTACAATGAGCAGTTCTTC.

V gene TRBV2 combines with J gene TRBJ2-1; TRBD2 matches at 13 bases. CDR1 SNHLY and CDR2 FYNNEI come from the germline V gene. The CDR3 totals 15 residues. The ends lost 4 bases at V and 9 bases at J; junction bases unmatched: 6. The CDR3 region has the DNA TGTGCCAGCAGTGGAGGACTAGCGGGAGAGGTTGAGCAGTTCTTC. Its protein is CASSGGLAGEVEQFF. The variable domain in full, with the rest retrieved from reference TRBV2 and TRBJ2-1, is EPEVTQTPSHQVTQMGQEVILRCVPISNHLYFYWYRQILGQKVEFLVSFYNNEISEKSEIFDDQFSVERPDGSNFTLKIRSTKLEDSAMYFCASSGGLAGEVEQFFGPGTRLTVL.

The V and J genes are TRBV28 and TRBJ2-5; TRBD2 aligns across 9 bases. This CDR3 is built from 16 residues. CDR1 is MDHEN and CDR2 is SYDVKM in the germline V gene. V lost 4 bases to trimming and J lost 2 bases; unmatched junction nucleotides: 8. The CDR3 sequence is CASSYPLAGRQETQYF. The CDR3 DNA follows: TGTGCCAGCAGTTACCCCCTAGCGGGACGGCAAGAGACCCAGTACTTC.

The J gene is TRBJ2-2, the V gene TRBV11-1; 8 bases agree with TRBD2. Germline V CDR1 and CDR2: SGHAT, FQDESV (reference sequence). The V segment lost 1 base and the J segment 3 bases; nucleotides outside the gene matches: 10. The CDR3 has 18 amino acids. DNA of the CDR3: TGTGCCAGCAGCTTAGAGGCGCGCGCTAGCGGGTACACCGGGGAGCTGTTTTTT. It encodes CASSLEARASGYTGELFF.

The V and J genes are TRBV7-3 and TRBJ2-5; 7 bases align to TRBD2. V lost 5 bases to trimming and J lost 4 bases; unmatched junction nucleotides: 7. In germline, CDR1 is SGHTA, CDR2 FQGTGA. The CDR3 is made up of 14 amino acids. The DNA for the CDR3 is TGTGCCAGCAGCGAAGGGGAGGGTCGAGAGACCCAGTACTTC. Protein: CASSEGEGRETQYF.

This chain joins TRBV5-1 and TRBJ2-1, with unresolved D. Looked up from germline, CDR1 is SGHRS and CDR2 is YFSETQ. CDR3 length: 13 amino acids. Trimming pared 2 bases from V and 6 bases from J, leaving 9 bases between. CDR3 bases: TGCGCCAGCAGCTTAAGCCTCGGCAATGAGCAGTTCTTC. Protein sequence: CASSLSLGNEQFF.

In its sample, this clone was seen once. The J gene is TRBJ1-3, the V gene TRBV14, with D possibly being TRBD1 (5 bases). The ends were cut back, 3 bases at V and 4 bases at J, with 10 bases in the middle. Per germline, CDR1 SGHDN and CDR2 FVKESK. The CDR3 is 14 residues long. The CDR3 region has the DNA TGTGCCAGCAGCCAGGGGGGGACGGGAAACACCATATATTTT. The encoded protein is CASSQGGTGNTIYF.

The V gene is TRBV5-4, the J gene TRBJ2-3; 8 nucleotides line up with TRBD2. The CDR3 is 15 amino acids. Losses at the gene ends were 5 bases for V and 0 bases for J; bases not matched to a gene: 5. CDR1 is SGHNT and CDR2 is YYREEE in the germline V gene (reference sequence). CDR3 DNA sequence: TGTGCCAGCAGGGGTTCTAGCGGGAGCACAGATACGCAGTATTTT. Protein product: CASRGSSGSTDTQYF.

The chain uses TRBV7-3 and TRBJ2-2; possible D gene TRBD1, 6 bases. Germline V CDR1 and CDR2: SGHTA, FQGTGA. Trimming left V 8 bases short and J 5 bases short, with 12 bases between. This CDR3 contains 13 residues. The CDR3, as DNA: TGTGCCAGCGGGGGCGGGTCAACCGGGGAGCTGTTTTTT. Its translation: CASGGGSTGELFF.